This T cell receptor beta chain was recovered during a study of early T cells in non-severe SARS-CoV-2 infection. Turning to the study itself: Chains were unpaired, as sequencing was done on bulk RNA from unsorted whole blood. Points from the study as a whole: VDJdb-based annotation leaned toward anti-spike CD8 responses and missed private and CD4 specificities.

The TCR library protocol attached unique molecular identifiers to the individual cDNA molecules. TCRdb re-analysed the 5' RACE reads in MiXCR, keeping a single row per CDR3 protein. The profile shows under 100,000 distinct CDR3 sequences, approximately 10% of them singletons. This clonotype turned up a few times. Its specificity is unknown. Looked up from germline, CDR1 is DFQATT and CDR2 is SNEGSKA (reference sequence). Between the trimmed V and J ends, which lost 6 bases and 4 bases, there was a span of 18 bases. This CDR3 has 14 amino acids. Material: whole blood. The chain is built from TRBV20-1 and TRBJ1-1, with a weak D call TRBD1 (5 bases). The receptor comes from an adult who was a healthcare worker with PCR-confirmed SARS-CoV-2 infection or an uninfected control (not recorded which). The CDR3 nucleotides read TGCAGTGCCCTCTACGGGGGAGAGGGCACTGAAGCTTTCTTT. It translates to CSALYGGEGTEAFF.